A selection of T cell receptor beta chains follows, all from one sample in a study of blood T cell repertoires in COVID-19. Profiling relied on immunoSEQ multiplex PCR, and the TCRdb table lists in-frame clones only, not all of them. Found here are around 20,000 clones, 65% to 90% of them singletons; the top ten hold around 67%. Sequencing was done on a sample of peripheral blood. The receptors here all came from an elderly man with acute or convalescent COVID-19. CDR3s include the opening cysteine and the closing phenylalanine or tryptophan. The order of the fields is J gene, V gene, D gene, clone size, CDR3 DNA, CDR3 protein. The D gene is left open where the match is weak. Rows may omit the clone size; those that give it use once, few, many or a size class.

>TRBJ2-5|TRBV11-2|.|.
TGTGCCAGCAGCCTGGCACTAATCCAAGAGACCCAGTACTTC
CASSLALIQETQYF
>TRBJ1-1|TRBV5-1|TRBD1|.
TGCGCCAGCACAGCGGACAGGGACACTGAAGCTTTCTTT
CASTADRDTEAFF
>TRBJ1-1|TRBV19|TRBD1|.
TGTGCCAGTATTGGGAGGGTTGGAGCGACAGGGGGCCAAACCAGGGAAGCTTTCTTT
CASIGRVGATGGQTREAFF
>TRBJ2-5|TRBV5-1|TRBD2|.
TGCGCCAGCAGCTTCTGGCGGGGGGGCCCGGAGACCCAGTACTTC
CASSFWRGGPETQYF
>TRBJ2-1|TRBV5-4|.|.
TGTGCCAGCAGCTCACACCACAATGAGCAGTTCTTC
CASSSHHNEQFF
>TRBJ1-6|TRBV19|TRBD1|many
TGTGCCAGCGCAGGGGGCGATTCACCCCTCCACTTT
CASAGGDSPLHF
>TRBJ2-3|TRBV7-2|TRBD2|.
TGTGCCAGCAGCTTACCGGGACTAGAGACGCAGTATTTT
CASSLPGLETQYF
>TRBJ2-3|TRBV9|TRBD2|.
TGTGCCAGCAGCGTAGGACTAGCGGGGGGCCGGGACGGTAGGCGCACGCAGTATTTT
CASSVGLAGGRDGRRTQYF
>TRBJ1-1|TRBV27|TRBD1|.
TGTGCCAGCAGCGTAGGGACAGGGGGACGGAGGAACACTGAAGCTTTCTTT
CASSVGTGGRRNTEAFF
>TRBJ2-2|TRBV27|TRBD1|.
TGTGCCAGCAGCGAGCGTGGGACAGGGCCCGGGGAGCTGTTTTTT
CASSERGTGPGELFF
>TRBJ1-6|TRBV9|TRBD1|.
TGTGCCAGCAGCGTAGCAGGGGGGAATTCACCCCTCCACTTT
CASSVAGGNSPLHF
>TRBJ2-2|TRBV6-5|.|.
TGTGCCAGCAGTACGTTCCAGGTCACCGGGGAGCTGTTTTTT
CASSTFQVTGELFF
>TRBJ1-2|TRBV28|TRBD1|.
TGTGCCAGCAGTTACTATCCTGGGAGGGACAGGGGGCCCTTTAACTATGGCTACACCTTC
CASSYYPGRDRGPFNYGYTF
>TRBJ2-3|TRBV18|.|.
TGTGCCAGCTCAAGGGGGACCCCAGATACGCAGTATTTT
CASSRGTPDTQYF